The next 23 T cell receptor beta chains were all read from a single sample in a study of blood T cells in healthy people across ages. For the second PCR, which ran for about 6 to 11 cycles, a sample-barcoded 5' primer and a J-beta primer mix were used. TCRdb reprocessed the 5' RACE reads via MiXCR and lists one record per CDR3 protein. The profile shows more than 800,000 distinct CDR3 sequences, more than 25% of them singletons. Sequencing was performed on blood. The receptor set was obtained from a woman older than 75 in good health.

The CDR3 region is CASTRTGISSNTEAFF. The CDR3 region has the DNA TGTGCCAGCACAAGAACAGGGATTAGTAGTAACACTGAAGCTTTCTTT. The V gene is TRBV28, the J gene TRBJ1-1, with a weak D call TRBD1 (6 bases). Trimming took off 7 bases at V and 2 bases at J, with 20 bases between the two ends. The CDR3 length is 16 residues. Germline lookup yields CDR1 MDHEN and CDR2 SYDVKM.

This clonotype has more than one count but fewer than ten. This clone may be a read error of a much larger clone one base away. This rearrangement joins TRBV6-2 or TRBV6-3 to TRBJ2-5; 8 bases line up with TRBD1. CDR3 length: 11 residues. Germline CDR1 and CDR2: MNHEY and SVGEGT. V lost 5 bases to trimming and J lost 13 bases; unmatched junction nucleotides: 6. In DNA form, the CDR3 reads TGTGCCAGCAGTCAAGGACAGGGCGCGTACTTC. Its protein product is CASSQGQGAYF.

J is TRBJ2-3 and V is TRBV3-1; D is ambiguous. The ends were cut back, 4 bases at V and 3 bases at J, with 17 bases in the middle. Germline V CDR1 and CDR2: LGHDT, YNNKEL (reference sequence). The CDR3 spans 16 residues. The CDR3 region is CASSPTSSIGTDTQYF. CDR3 bases: TGTGCCAGCAGCCCGACTTCATCTATCGGAACAGATACGCAGTATTTT.

Only a few counts were recorded for this clonotype. The CDR3 DNA sequence: TGTGCCAGCAGCATGGGACAGGGCACTGAAGCTTTCTTT. As protein: CASSMGQGTEAFF. This rearrangement joins TRBV7-9 to TRBJ1-1; 9 bases are a match to TRBD1. The CDR3 contains 13 residues. CDR1 and CDR2 (germline): SEHNR, FQNEAQ (reference sequence). V lost 5 bases to trimming and J lost 4 bases; unmatched junction nucleotides: 2. The whole variable domain, filled in from reference TRBV7-9 and TRBJ1-1, reads DTGVSQNPRHKITKRGQNVTFRCDPISEHNRLYWYRQTLGQGPEFLTYFQNEAQLEKSRLLSDRFSAERPKGSFSTLEIQRTEQGDSAMYLCASSMGQGTEAFFGQGTRLTVV.

This clonotype has ten or more counts. This chain joins TRBV15 and TRBJ2-5; unclear D gene. Germline CDR1 reads LNHNV; CDR2 reads YYDKDF (reference sequence). V lost 1 base to trimming and J lost 0 bases, with 6 bases between them. The CDR3 has 14 amino acids. The CDR3 DNA follows: TGTGCCACCAGCAGAGGGGGAAACCAAGAGACCCAGTACTTC. It translates to CATSRGGNQETQYF.

This clonotype occurred many times. The gene calls are TRBV7-9 and TRBJ2-7; TRBD1 might be the D (6 bases). The V gene's germline CDR1 is SEHNR and CDR2 FQNEAQ (reference sequence). V lost 3 bases, J lost 2 bases, and 8 bases lay in between. The CDR3 is made up of 13 amino acids. The CDR3 coding sequence is TGTGCCAGCAGCTTGTGGGACACCTACGAGCAGTACTTC. Translating gives CASSLWDTYEQYF.

This clonotype was detected many times. The CDR3 loop is CASSTCSYEQYF. The CDR3 nucleotides are TGTGCCAGCAGCACATGTTCCTACGAGCAGTACTTC. This chain uses TRBV6-2 or TRBV6-3 with TRBJ2-7; D is uncertain. The germline V gene has CDR1 MNHEY and CDR2 SVGEGT. This CDR3 is 12 amino acids long. The V end was cut by 6 bases, the J end by 1 base, with 7 bases between.

This clonotype was counted many times. This rearrangement joins TRBV5-1 to TRBJ2-7, with a possible D match to TRBD1 (5 bases). This CDR3 region has 16 residues. V lost 7 bases and J lost 6, with 26 bases in between. Germline V gives CDR1 SGHRS, CDR2 YFSETQ. The chain's CDR3 is CASSDDGWAGIGEQYF. For the CDR3, the DNA is TGCGCCAGCTCTGACGATGGGTGGGCAGGGATAGGCGAGCAGTACTTC.

The chain combines TRBV6-2 or TRBV6-3 with TRBJ1-2, with a tentative D call TRBD1 (6 bases). Germline loops: CDR1 MNHEY, CDR2 SVGEGT. Trimming removed 5 bases from V and 2 bases from J, with 15 bases in between. The length of the CDR3 is 15 residues. CDR3 region: CASSAYLGGNYGYTF. DNA for the CDR3: TGTGCCAGCAGTGCCTATCTCGGGGGCAACTATGGCTACACCTTC.

The chain couples TRBV28 to TRBJ1-5, with D maybe TRBD1 (5 bases). V was clipped by 6 bases and J by 3 bases, with 12 bases between them. Germline V gene lookup returns CDR1 MDHEN and CDR2 SYDVKM. CDR3 length: 14 residues. The CDR3 DNA is TGTGCCAGCAGCTTAGACAGTACCAATCAGCCCCAGCATTTT. The encoded protein is CASSLDSTNQPQHF.

Note on this clonotype: This may be a read error: a much more frequent sequence differs by one nucleotide. The rearrangement uses TRBV6-9 and TRBJ2-1, with 7 bases fitting TRBD1. The J call may be wrong; the DNA end is better matched by TRBJ2-7. Per the germline V gene, CDR1 is MNHGY and CDR2 is SVAAGI. The CDR3 length is 16 residues. CDR3 in DNA: TGTGCCAGCAGTTCCCCCGGACAGGAACTCTACAATGAGCAGTACTTC. Translated, it gives CASSSPGQELYNEQYF.

This clonotype came up a few times. This chain joins TRBV3-1 and TRBJ2-1; the match to TRBD2 covers 8 bases. There are 18 residues in the CDR3. In germline, CDR1 is LGHDT, CDR2 YNNKEL (reference sequence). Trimming at V came to 1 base and at J to 0 bases, leaving 8 bases not matched to a gene. The CDR3 reads CASSQAGGGISSYNEQFF. Written as DNA, the CDR3 is TGTGCCAGCAGCCAAGCGGGGGGGGGGATAAGCTCCTACAATGAGCAGTTCTTC.

The rearrangement uses TRBV13 and TRBJ1-1, with D possibly TRBD1 on 6 matching bases. Trimming removed 5 bases from V and 4 bases from J, with 26 bases in between. This CDR3 is built from 18 residues. The germline V gene has CDR1 PRHDT and CDR2 FYEKMQ (reference sequence). The CDR3 spells CASSPPRFGGQGSTEAFF. As DNA, the CDR3 is TGTGCCAGCAGCCCCCCACGGTTTGGGGGGCAGGGATCCACTGAAGCTTTCTTT.

This clonotype appeared a few times. The V call is TRBV7-2, the J call TRBJ1-6; D unresolved. Trimming cost V 1 base and J 2 bases, with 12 bases left between them. The CDR3 consists of 17 residues. Germline CDR1 reads SGHTA; CDR2 reads FQGNSA. CDR3 coding DNA: TGTGCCAGCAGCTTAGAGTGGCCAAGGACCTATAATTCACCCCTCCACTTT. As protein: CASSLEWPRTYNSPLHF.

V usage is TRBV7-2 and J usage is TRBJ2-5; perhaps TRBD2 as D (6 bases). The V and J ends lost 2 bases and 2 bases respectively, with 15 bases between them. CDR1 is SGHTA, CDR2 FQGNSA, per germline. The CDR3 extends over 16 amino acids. The CDR3 spells CASSLSAGLLQETQYF. CDR3 in DNA: TGTGCCAGCAGCTTATCGGCGGGGTTGTTGCAAGAGACCCAGTACTTC.

On this clonotype itself: It may be a read error: a sequence one base away is much more abundant. The V gene is TRBV27, the J gene TRBJ1-2; the D gene is possibly TRBD1 (6 bases). The CDR3 has 17 residues. Germline CDR1 is MNHEY and CDR2 is SMNVEV (reference sequence). Between the trimmed V and J ends, which lost 5 bases and 5 bases, there was a span of 24 bases. The CDR3 here is CASSLAQGLRNAYGYTF. The CDR3 DNA reads as TGTGCCAGCAGTCTGGCCCAGGGGTTGAGGAACGCTTATGGCTACACCTTC.

This clonotype was recorded at least ten times. The genes are TRBV18 and TRBJ2-5, with a tentative D call TRBD1 (5 bases). The ends were cut back, 3 bases at V and 5 bases at J, with 16 bases in the middle. Germline V lookup: CDR1 KGHSH, CDR2 LQKENI. This CDR3 contains 15 residues. The CDR3 DNA sequence: TGTGCCAGCTCACCCAGATCGACAGTATCGGAGACCCAGTACTTC. Translation: CASSPRSTVSETQYF.

For this clonotype: This may arise from a read error, as a much more abundant clone is one base away. The J gene is TRBJ1-4, the V gene TRBV5-1; tentative D call: TRBD1 (5 bases). This CDR3 contains 16 residues. Germline-derived CDR1 and CDR2 are SGHRS and YFSETQ. The CDR3 here is CAGSLGGSRPNEKLFF. The CDR3 DNA sequence: TGCGCCGGCAGCTTGGGGGGGAGTCGGCCTAATGAAAAACTGTTTTTT.

The CDR3 region has the DNA TGTGCCAGCTCACCACAGAAAAGCTCCTACAATGAGCAGTTCTTC. As protein: CASSPQKSSYNEQFF. The chain is built from TRBV18 and TRBJ2-1; no clear D gene. Germline V gene lookup returns CDR1 KGHSH and CDR2 LQKENI. The CDR3 contains 15 residues. The V gene lost 1 base and the J gene lost 0 bases, with 7 bases spanning the gap.

This clonotype has only one observation. This sequence may be a read error, since a much larger clone differs from it by one base. This chain connects TRBV3-1 to TRBJ2-7, with 7 bases that match TRBD1. The CDR3 runs 15 residues. Germline CDR1 LGHDT, CDR2 YNNKEL (reference sequence). The CDR3 DNA follows: TGTACCAGCAGCCAGACCACCGACAGGGCCCACGAGCAGTACTTC. Encoded protein: CTSSQTTDRAHEQYF.

This clonotype has a count of ten or more. The chain couples TRBV6-5 to TRBJ2-7; perhaps TRBD1 as D (6 bases). V dropped 7 bases and J dropped 10 bases, with 23 bases sitting between them. Germline CDR1 is MNHEY and CDR2 is SVGAGI. The CDR3 runs to 14 residues. The CDR3 DNA is TGTGCCAGCACCTCCGGACAGTTCGGCGGAACCCAGTACTTC. Translation gives CASTSGQFGGTQYF.

The J gene is TRBJ1-3, the V gene TRBV24-1; D is perhaps TRBD1 (6 bases). The CDR3 extends over 16 amino acids. V lost 3 bases to trimming and J lost 1 base, with 12 bases between them. Per the germline V gene, CDR1 is KGHDR and CDR2 is SFDVKD. CDR3 DNA: TGTGCCACCAGTGATGCCACAGGGATTTCTGGAAACACCATATATTTT. This translates into CATSDATGISGNTIYF.

Comment on this clonotype: This may arise from a read error, as a much more abundant clone is one base away. This chain links TRBV15 with TRBJ2-4; the D is unclear. CDR3 length: 17 amino acids. Germline CDR1 reads LNHNV; CDR2 reads YYDKDF (reference sequence). As DNA, the CDR3 is TGTGCCACCGGCAGAAAAAGGTCCGAACTAGCCAAAAACATTCAGTACTTC. This gives the protein CATGRKRSELAKNIQYF.